These 18 T cell receptor beta chains originate from one sample sequenced in a study of Ad26.COV2.S vaccination and SARS-CoV-2 variants. The treatment is: roughly 19 received Ad26.COV2.S at low or high dose, single or two shots; about 5 received placebo; per-sample allocation not given. Sample collection was performed on day 63 after the first vaccine or placebo injection. Sequenced by immunoSEQ multiplex PCR; TCRdb stores in-frame clones only, minus some. The sample holds 300,000 to 450,000 clones, approximately 84% seen once. The sequenced sample was peripheral blood, obtained in a trial of Ad26.COV2.S vaccine versus placebo. These receptors all come from a person aged 18-65 years who received the Ad26.COV2.S COVID-19 vaccine or a placebo.

The chain employs TRBV14 and TRBJ1-2, with D possibly matching TRBD1 (5 bases). The V end lost 1 base, the J end lost 0 bases, and 9 bases lay between the germline ends. Germline values: CDR1 SGHDN, CDR2 FVKESK. This CDR3 is built from 15 residues. The CDR3 sequence is CASSQGDVPNYGYTF. The CDR3 nucleotides are TGTGCCAGCAGCCAAGGGGACGTCCCTAACTATGGCTACACCTTC. The variable domain in full, with the rest retrieved from reference TRBV14 and TRBJ1-2, is EAGVTQFPSHSVIEKGQTVTLRCDPISGHDNLYWYRRVMGKEIKFLLHFVKESKQDESGMPNNRFLAERTGGTYSTLKVQPAELEDSGVYFCASSQGDVPNYGYTFGSGTRLTVV.

The chain has TRBV7-2 and TRBJ2-1; D tentatively fits TRBD1 or TRBD2 (7 bases each). Trimming stripped 5 bases from V and 1 base from J, with 15 bases between. Per the germline V gene, CDR1 is SGHTA and CDR2 is FQGNSA. The CDR3 is made up of 16 amino acids. DNA of the CDR3: TGTGCCAGCAGCCCAGGGGGGGGTTTGTCCTACAATGAGCAGTTCTTC. Translating it yields CASSPGGGLSYNEQFF.

This sequence joins TRBV2 and TRBJ2-7; 7 bases are shared with TRBD2. The trim removed 7 bases at V and 3 bases at J, leaving 18 bases unmatched. Germline-derived CDR1 and CDR2 are SNHLY and FYNNEI. This CDR3 has 17 amino acids. The DNA for the CDR3 is TGTGCCAGCACCCAAGAGGGGCTAGCGGTGGTTATCTACGAGCAGTACTTC. Translated, it gives CASTQEGLAVVIYEQYF.

This clone has more than one count but fewer than ten. The chain uses TRBV30 and TRBJ2-2; the D is unclear. Germline V gene sequence: CDR1 GTSNPN, CDR2 SVGIG (reference sequence). This CDR3 is 14 amino acids long. V lost 0 bases to trimming and J lost 2 bases, with 7 bases between them. CDR3 loop: CAWSVGTNTGELFF. The CDR3 nucleotides are TGTGCCTGGAGTGTTGGTACCAACACCGGGGAGCTGTTTTTT. The full variable domain, with the rest looked up from reference TRBV30 and TRBJ2-2, is SQTIHQWPATLVQPVGSPLSLECTVEGTSNPNLYWYRQAAGRGLQLLFYSVGIGQISSEVPQNLSASRPQDRQFILSSKKLLLSDSGFYLCAWSVGTNTGELFFGEGSRLTVL.

The chain has TRBV10-3 and TRBJ2-7, with D perhaps matching TRBD1 or TRBD2 (5 bases each). V was cut by 3 bases and J by 1 base, with 25 bases left in between. This CDR3 is built from 19 residues. Germline CDR1 and CDR2: ENHRY and SYGVKD. In DNA, the CDR3 is TGTGCCATCAGTGATCCCCTTTCAACCGGGACCTCAATTTCCTACGAGCAGTACTTC. Protein product: CAISDPLSTGTSISYEQYF.

The rearrangement links TRBV7-8 to TRBJ1-2; D is undetermined. The CDR3 is 16 amino acids. V was clipped by 4 bases and J by 8 bases, with 23 bases between them. CDR1 and CDR2 from the germline V gene are SGHVS and FQNEAQ. This CDR3 reads CASSWVTGDKREGYTF. The CDR3 DNA sequence: TGTGCCAGCAGCTGGGTCACGGGAGACAAACGAGAAGGCTACACCTTC.

This chain joins TRBV27 and TRBJ2-3, with a possible D match to TRBD1 (6 bases). The CDR3 has 15 amino acids. CDR1 is MNHEY, CDR2 SMNVEV, per germline (reference sequence). The ends were cut back, 3 bases at V and 5 bases at J, with 15 bases in the middle. Here the CDR3 reads CASSFQGPVGDTQYF. CDR3 DNA: TGTGCCAGCAGTTTCCAGGGGCCTGTCGGAGATACGCAGTATTTT.

The rearrangement links TRBV11-3 to TRBJ2-1; D is possibly TRBD2 (5 bases). V lost 0 bases, J lost 8 bases, and 14 bases lay in between. Germline V gene sequence: CDR1 SGHNT, CDR2 YENEEA. This CDR3 contains 15 residues. The CDR3 DNA is TGTGCCAGCAGCTTAGATGAGGGAGAGTCCGATGAGCAGTTCTTC. Translating gives CASSLDEGESDEQFF.

The chain is built from TRBV6-2 or TRBV6-3 and TRBJ1-2, with TRBD1 matching over 9 bases. The CDR3 is made up of 17 amino acids. From germline, CDR1 is MNHEY and CDR2 SVGEGT. V was pared by 5 bases and J by 4 bases, with 14 bases of the junction left unmatched. The CDR3 spells CASSDRPGQGLAYGYTF. CDR3 nucleotides: TGTGCCAGCAGTGATCGACCGGGACAGGGATTGGCCTATGGCTACACCTTC.

This chain joins TRBV18 and TRBJ1-1; TRBD1 might be the D (6 bases). This CDR3 is built from 15 residues. Trimming shortened V by 3 bases and J by 0 bases, and 11 bases separated the two germline ends. Germline-derived CDR1 and CDR2 are KGHSH and LQKENI. DNA of the CDR3: TGTGCCAGCTCACCGGGGACACCCATGAACACTGAAGCTTTCTTT. Protein product: CASSPGTPMNTEAFF.

This rearrangement joins TRBV18 to TRBJ2-3; D perhaps matches TRBD1 (5 bases). The CDR3 is 15 residues long. The V and J ends lost 2 bases and 0 bases respectively, with 9 bases between them. Per the germline V gene, CDR1 is KGHSH and CDR2 is LQKENI. The CDR3 sequence: CASSPTQASTDTQYF. CDR3 nucleotides: TGTGCCAGCTCACCAACACAGGCAAGCACAGATACGCAGTATTTT. Supplemented by reference TRBV18 and TRBJ2-3, the full variable domain reads NAGVMQNPRHLVRRRGQEARLRCSPMKGHSHVYWYRQLPEEGLKFMVYLQKENIIDESGMPKERFSAEFPKEGPSILRIQQVVRGDSAAYFCASSPTQASTDTQYFGPGTRLTVL.

This clone was detected only once. This sequence joins TRBV29-1 and TRBJ2-5; 9 bases map to TRBD2. This CDR3 contains 16 residues. Germline trimming cut 3 bases from V and 1 base from J; bases unmatched to any gene: 9. CDR1 and CDR2 (germline): SQVTM, ANQGSEA. The CDR3 region is CSVERFASGIQETQYF. The CDR3 coding sequence is TGCAGCGTTGAGCGGTTCGCTAGCGGGATCCAAGAGACCCAGTACTTC.

The J gene is TRBJ2-2, the V gene TRBV10-1, with 7 bases identical to TRBD1. From germline, CDR1 is WNHNN and CDR2 SYGVQD (reference sequence). V trimming: 3 bases; J trimming: 3 bases; junction bases outside the gene matches: 7. The CDR3 is 16 residues long. CDR3 in amino acids: CASSDRGSTHTGELFF. In nucleotides, the CDR3 is TGCGCCAGCAGTGACAGGGGGTCAACGCACACCGGGGAGCTGTTTTTT.

The J gene is TRBJ2-3, the V gene TRBV18; the D is unclear. Germline lookup yields CDR1 KGHSH and CDR2 LQKENI. This CDR3 is built from 14 residues. V lost 0 bases to trimming and J lost 4 bases, with 8 bases between them. CDR3 nucleotide sequence: TGTGCCAGCTCACCACCGATTATGTCAGATACGCAGTATTTT. Translated: CASSPPIMSDTQYF. Filled out from reference TRBV18 and TRBJ2-3, the complete variable domain reads NAGVMQNPRHLVRRRGQEARLRCSPMKGHSHVYWYRQLPEEGLKFMVYLQKENIIDESGMPKERFSAEFPKEGPSILRIQQVVRGDSAAYFCASSPPIMSDTQYFGPGTRLTVL.

About this clone: Other DNA sequences in this specimen translate into the identical CDR3. J is TRBJ1-1 and V is TRBV2; 8 bases are a match to TRBD1. The CDR3 loop spans 14 amino acids. Germline CDR1 is SNHLY and CDR2 is FYNNEI. V lost 5 bases, J lost 1 base, and 3 bases stayed unmatched. In DNA form, the CDR3 reads TGTGCCAGCAGTCGACAGGGGACGAACACTGAAGCTTTCTTT. Translating it yields CASSRQGTNTEAFF.

The V gene is TRBV2, the J gene TRBJ2-7; 8 bases are a match to TRBD1. CDR1 and CDR2 from the germline V gene are SNHLY and FYNNEI. J was trimmed by 3 bases and V by 7 bases; bases with no gene match: 11. The CDR3 totals 15 residues. CDR3: CASKRTGGGYYEQYF. The CDR3 nucleotides are TGTGCCAGCAAAAGAACAGGGGGTGGATACTACGAGCAGTACTTC. The full variable domain, rest sourced from reference TRBV2 and TRBJ2-7, is EPEVTQTPSHQVTQMGQEVILRCVPISNHLYFYWYRQILGQKVEFLVSFYNNEISEKSEIFDDQFSVERPDGSNFTLKIRSTKLEDSAMYFCASKRTGGGYYEQYFGPGTRLTVT.

This chain joins TRBV5-1 and TRBJ1-5; D ambiguous. The germline V gene encodes CDR1 SGHRS and CDR2 YFSETQ. The CDR3 runs 13 residues. The V end lost 0 bases, the J end lost 5 bases, and 6 bases lay between the germline ends. CDR3 in amino acids: CASSLDEDQPQHF. In nucleotides, the CDR3 is TGCGCCAGCAGCTTGGACGAGGATCAGCCCCAGCATTTT.

The J gene is TRBJ2-1, the V gene TRBV4-1; a weak D match, TRBD2 (6 bases). Deletions cut 2 bases from V and 7 bases from J, with 24 bases between. CDR1 MGHRA and CDR2 YSYEKL come from the germline V gene. CDR3 size: 18 residues. CDR3 in amino acids: CASSQRSGPHQNWNEQFF. The CDR3 DNA sequence: TGCGCCAGCAGCCAAAGAAGCGGGCCTCATCAAAATTGGAATGAGCAGTTCTTC.